The 22 T cell receptor beta chains below come from one sample, sequenced in a study of shared clonotypes between healthy human individuals. Data came from immunoSEQ multiplex PCR; TCRdb stores just in-frame clones and leaves some out. The sample has about 1,800,000 clones, about 95% seen once. CD8 cells classed as naive were CD45RO-negative and positively selected for CCR7, excluding terminally differentiated effector memory CD45RA+ cells. Source material: naive CD8+ T cells sorted from blood. Receptor source: a man aged 18 to 35 in good health.

This clone appeared once. A read error may account for a junction end that differs from germline. The chain has TRBV7-8 and TRBJ1-1; TRBD1 aligns across 10 bases. CDR3 length: 13 amino acids. Germline V gives CDR1 SGHVS, CDR2 FQNEAQ. CDR3 in amino acids: CASSLDGTGVGVF. The DNA of the CDR3 is TGTGCCAGCAGCTTAGATGGGACAGGGGTCGGGGTCTTT. The full variable domain, its missing parts supplied by reference TRBV7-8 and TRBJ1-1, is GAGVSQSPRYKVAKRGQDVALRCDPISGHVSLFWYQQALGQGPEFLTYFQNEAQLDKSGLPSDRFFAERPEGSVSTLKIQRTQQEDSAVYLCASSLDGTGVGVFGQGTRLTVV.

The chain employs TRBV2 and TRBJ1-1, with D perhaps TRBD1 (5 bases). The CDR3 has 13 amino acids. The V end was cut by 5 bases, the J end by 4 bases, with 11 bases between. CDR1 is SNHLY, CDR2 FYNNEI, per germline. The CDR3 bases are TGTGCCAGCAGTCCAGGGAGATTCACTGAAGCTTTCTTT. It is translated as CASSPGRFTEAFF.

The gene calls are TRBV13 and TRBJ2-3; 7 bases match TRBD2. Germline V gene sequence: CDR1 PRHDT, CDR2 FYEKMQ (reference sequence). The CDR3 loop spans 15 amino acids. J gave up 0 bases and V 5 bases, and 5 bases lay outside the gene matches. CDR3 protein: CASSADSGSTDTQYF. The CDR3 nucleotides read TGTGCCAGCAGCGCGGATAGCGGGAGCACAGATACGCAGTATTTT.

The J gene is TRBJ1-4, the V gene TRBV29-1; a weak D match, TRBD1 (5 bases). Germline CDR1 and CDR2: SQVTM and ANQGSEA. The CDR3 sequence is 11 residues long. V lost 6 bases and J lost 6, with 8 bases in between. CDR3 protein: CSVGPDEKLFF. The CDR3 DNA reads as TGCAGCGTGGGACCGGATGAAAAACTGTTTTTT.

This chain links TRBV5-4 with TRBJ2-1; D possibly uses TRBD1 or TRBD2 (5 bases each). Trimming pared 0 bases from V and 8 bases from J, leaving 9 bases between. The germline gives CDR1 SGHNT, CDR2 YYREEE (reference sequence). CDR3 length: 13 residues. As DNA, the CDR3 is TGTGCCAGCAGCTTGGGGGGGATGTATGAGCAGTTCTTC. Protein product: CASSLGGMYEQFF.

This chain uses TRBV6-5 with TRBJ1-2; D perhaps matches TRBD1 (5 bases). Germline V gene lookup returns CDR1 MNHEY and CDR2 SVGAGI. V lost 8 bases and J 4 bases, leaving 17 bases between the germline ends. The CDR3 is made up of 14 amino acids. CDR3 loop: CASGAGPVGYGYTF. In DNA form, the CDR3 reads TGTGCCAGCGGAGCAGGGCCCGTCGGCTATGGCTACACCTTC.

The chain recombines TRBV9 with TRBJ2-7, with D maybe TRBD2 (7 bases). CDR3 length: 13 residues. Trimming shortened V by 0 bases and J by 9 bases, and 13 bases separated the two germline ends. Germline loops: CDR1 SGDLS, CDR2 YYNGEE. CDR3 nucleotides: TGTGCCAGCAGCGTAGTGGGCGGGGGCTTGCAGTACTTC. Its translation is CASSVVGGGLQYF.

The chain links TRBV5-4 to TRBJ2-1, with D perhaps given as TRBD1 or TRBD2 (5 bases each). This CDR3 contains 11 residues. V lost 4 bases to trimming and J lost 10 bases, with 9 bases between them. Germline V lookup: CDR1 SGHNT, CDR2 YYREEE (reference sequence). In DNA form, the CDR3 reads TGTGCCAGCAGCCGTGGGACGGAGCAGTTCTTC. It codes for CASSRGTEQFF.

This chain links TRBV7-9 with TRBJ2-1, with 10 bases lining up with TRBD2. Losses at the gene ends were 4 bases for V and 11 bases for J; bases not matched to a gene: 8. The length of the CDR3 is 14 residues. Germline loops: CDR1 SEHNR, CDR2 FQNEAQ (reference sequence). This chain's CDR3 is CASSSPLAGPKQFF. As DNA, the CDR3 is TGTGCCAGCAGCTCACCACTAGCGGGACCTAAGCAGTTCTTC. Together with reference TRBV7-9 and TRBJ2-1, the CDR3 gives the full variable domain: DTGVSQNPRHKITKRGQNVTFRCDPISEHNRLYWYRQTLGQGPEFLTYFQNEAQLEKSRLLSDRFSAERPKGSFSTLEIQRTEQGDSAMYLCASSSPLAGPKQFFGPGTRLTVL.

Comment on this clone: Other DNA sequences in the sample encode the same CDR3. This chain uses TRBV6-5 with TRBJ1-1, with TRBD1 matching over 9 bases. CDR3 length: 13 amino acids. CDR1 is MNHEY and CDR2 is SVGAGI in the germline V gene. V dropped 4 bases and J dropped 5; count of bases not matched to a gene: 2. The CDR3 loop reads CASSLGQGTEAFF. The CDR3 DNA is TGTGCCAGCAGTTTAGGACAGGGGACTGAAGCTTTCTTT.

The chain uses TRBV9 and TRBJ2-7; D perhaps matches TRBD1 (6 bases). V was clipped by 4 bases and J by 5 bases, with 16 bases between them. Germline V CDR1 and CDR2: SGDLS, YYNGEE. The CDR3 extends over 14 amino acids. The CDR3 DNA is TGTGCCAGCAGCCCAGGGGTGGGTCAGAACGAGCAGTACTTC. Its translation: CASSPGVGQNEQYF.

Written as DNA, the CDR3 is TGTGCCAGCAGCGTAGATGGGAGCGCCGGGGAGCTGTTTTTT. Its protein is CASSVDGSAGELFF. The rearrangement uses TRBV9 and TRBJ2-2; D may be TRBD2 (5 bases). V was shortened by 0 bases and J by 6 bases, with 9 bases between the two germline ends. CDR3 length equals 14 residues. Germline assignment: CDR1 SGDLS and CDR2 YYNGEE.

This chain uses TRBV7-9 with TRBJ1-2; no clear D gene. This CDR3 contains 11 residues. V was trimmed by 5 bases and J by 8 bases, leaving 9 bases between them. CDR1 SEHNR and CDR2 FQNEAQ come from the germline V gene (reference sequence). CDR3 in amino acids: CASSAAGGYTF. The CDR3 nucleotides read TGTGCCAGCAGCGCCGCTGGGGGCTACACCTTC.

The V call is TRBV4-3, the J call TRBJ2-1, with D perhaps matching TRBD2 (5 bases). The ends were cut back, 0 bases at V and 6 bases at J, with 18 bases in the middle. This CDR3 is built from 17 residues. In germline, CDR1 is LGHNA, CDR2 YSLEER. This CDR3 reads CASSQETSGSLGNEQFF. Here the CDR3 DNA reads TGCGCCAGCAGCCAAGAGACCTCGGGGTCGTTGGGCAATGAGCAGTTCTTC.

The V gene is TRBV27, the J gene TRBJ2-1; 12 bases match TRBD1. The junction had 8 bases not matched to a gene; V was cut back by 4 bases and J by 10 bases. The CDR3 loop spans 15 amino acids. Per the germline V gene, CDR1 is MNHEY and CDR2 is SMNVEV (reference sequence). The CDR3, as DNA: TGTGCCAGCAGTTCTCCGGGACAGGGGGCGCGGGAGCAGTTCTTC. Its translation is CASSSPGQGAREQFF.

This rearrangement joins TRBV10-3 to TRBJ2-1; the match to TRBD2 covers 8 bases. The germline gives CDR1 ENHRY, CDR2 SYGVKD. The CDR3 spans 15 residues. V lost 5 bases and J lost 1; bases outside the gene matches: 4. Here the CDR3 DNA reads TGTGCCATCAGTCCGGGAGGGGAATCCTACAATGAGCAGTTCTTC. Its translation: CAISPGGESYNEQFF.

The rearrangement links TRBV29-1 to TRBJ2-5; D perhaps matches TRBD2 (5 bases). CDR1 is SQVTM and CDR2 is ANQGSEA in the germline V gene. The ends were cut back, 7 bases at V and 3 bases at J, with 9 bases in the middle. This CDR3 has 11 amino acids. This chain's CDR3 is CSGFGEETQYF. The CDR3 DNA sequence: TGCAGCGGGTTCGGGGAAGAGACCCAGTACTTC.

In DNA form, the CDR3 reads TGTGCCAGCAGTGACCAGACTAGCGGCCCGAATAAGGGGTTCTTC. Residues: CASSDQTSGPNKGFF. The chain employs TRBV2 and TRBJ2-1; 9 bases map to TRBD2. CDR3 length: 15 residues. V lost 3 bases to trimming and J lost 15 bases; unmatched junction nucleotides: 15. Per germline, CDR1 SNHLY and CDR2 FYNNEI.

This chain links TRBV10-3 with TRBJ2-7, with 10 bases lining up with TRBD1. After removal of 3 bases from V and 4 bases from J, the junction contained 15 bases not matched to a gene. This CDR3 is built from 18 residues. Germline V CDR1 and CDR2: ENHRY, SYGVKD. The CDR3 protein is CAISELLGRDRGGYEQYF. The CDR3 DNA reads as TGTGCCATCAGTGAACTATTGGGCCGGGACAGGGGAGGGTACGAGCAGTACTTC.

This chain links TRBV13 with TRBJ2-2; D call uncertain. CDR3 length: 16 amino acids. Deletions cut 4 bases from V and 0 bases from J, with 12 bases between. In germline, CDR1 is PRHDT, CDR2 FYEKMQ (reference sequence). CDR3 nucleotide sequence: TGTGCCAGCAGCTATGAGGCAGAAACGAACACCGGGGAGCTGTTTTTT. This translates into CASSYEAETNTGELFF.

J is TRBJ2-7 and V is TRBV10-2, with TRBD1 as a possible D gene (5 bases). Germline-derived CDR1 and CDR2 are WSHSY and SAAADI. The CDR3 has 14 residues. Deletions cut 4 bases from V and 7 bases from J, with 17 bases between. The CDR3 DNA reads TGCGCCAGCAGTGCGGACACCACCTCCCTAGAGCAGTACTTC. Its translation is CASSADTTSLEQYF.

This clone appeared once. V is TRBV27 and J is TRBJ1-2, with D perhaps TRBD1 (6 bases). This CDR3 is built from 13 residues. Per germline, CDR1 MNHEY and CDR2 SMNVEV (reference sequence). V dropped 6 bases and J dropped 4 bases, with 12 bases sitting between them. For the CDR3, the DNA is TGTGCCAGCAGCATTGACAGGCCCTATGGCTACACCTTC. As protein: CASSIDRPYGYTF.